This T cell receptor (beta chain) was sequenced during a study of cytotoxic CD8 clonotypes in ibrutinib-treated CLL. Study-level points and caveats: Sustained-remission patients were sampled at one set of times and progressing patients at different ones.

Comment on this clone: Its antigen is unidentified.

V shed 5 bases and J shed 4 bases, with 15 bases lying between them. Per the germline V gene, CDR1 is SGHTA and CDR2 is FQGNSA. The CDR3 sequence is 14 residues long. Sequencing was performed with immunoSEQ multiplex PCR; in TCRdb, only in-frame clones are kept and a portion is missing. The table shows about 60,000 clones, with roughly 49% occurring only once. The sample consisted of PBMCs, taken at disease progression, from a patient treated with ibrutinib. The TCR comes from a human donor with chronic lymphocytic leukemia. This chain links TRBV7-2 with TRBJ2-7; a possible D gene is TRBD2 (6 bases). The CDR3 DNA sequence: TGTGCCAGCAGCGAAAGCGGGTTATCATACGAGCAGTACTTC. Protein product: CASSESGLSYEQYF.